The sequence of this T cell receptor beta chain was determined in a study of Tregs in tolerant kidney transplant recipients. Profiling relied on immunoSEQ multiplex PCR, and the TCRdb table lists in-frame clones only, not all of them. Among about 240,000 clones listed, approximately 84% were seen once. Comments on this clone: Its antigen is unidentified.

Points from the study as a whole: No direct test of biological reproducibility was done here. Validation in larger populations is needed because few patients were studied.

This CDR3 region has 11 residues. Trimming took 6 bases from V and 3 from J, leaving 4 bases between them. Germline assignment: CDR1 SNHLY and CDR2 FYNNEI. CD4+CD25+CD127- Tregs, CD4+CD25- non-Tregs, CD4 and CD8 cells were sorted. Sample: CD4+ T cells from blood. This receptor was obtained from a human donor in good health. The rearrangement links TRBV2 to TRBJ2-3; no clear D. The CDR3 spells CASRSTDTQYF. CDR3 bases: TGTGCCAGCAGGAGTACAGATACGCAGTATTTT.